The 27 T cell receptor beta chains reported below all come from one sample, sequenced in a study of PD-1 blockade in mismatch repair-deficient tumors (dated by TCRdb to 2016 to 2017). The library was generated by the immunoSEQ multiplex PCR assay. TCRdb limited this immuneACCESS table to in-frame rearrangements with V and J called. A share of clones is missing; checked studies link under half to unresolved V genes, and the rest is unexplained. Recorded for this sample are approximately 100,000 clones; 82% of them occurred a single time. Jointly, the top ten make up around 6.9% of the sample. This specimen consisted of peripheral blood, obtained about eight months after starting pembrolizumab. These receptors originate from an adult with mismatch repair-deficient cancer.

V usage is TRBV5-1 and J usage is TRBJ2-2, with 9 bases identical to TRBD1. The CDR3 covers 15 residues. Looked up from germline, CDR1 is SGHRS and CDR2 is YFSETQ. The V segment lost 4 bases and the J segment 4 bases; nucleotides outside the gene matches: 5. DNA of the CDR3: TGCGCCAGCAGCGTGGGACAGGGAGGCACCGGGGAGCTGTTTTTT. This translates into CASSVGQGGTGELFF.

The rearrangement links TRBV29-1 to TRBJ2-1, with unresolved D. Trimming cost V 5 bases and J 0 bases, with 11 bases left between them. Germline values: CDR1 SQVTM, CDR2 ANQGSEA. This CDR3 contains 14 residues. This chain's CDR3 is CSVPSSLSYNEQFF. The CDR3 DNA is TGCAGCGTTCCCTCATCCCTCTCCTACAATGAGCAGTTCTTC.

The chain uses TRBV30 and TRBJ2-3, with D uncertain. CDR1 is GTSNPN, CDR2 SVGIG, per germline (reference sequence). The length of the CDR3 is 11 residues. Trimming left V 3 bases short and J 5 bases short, with 6 bases between. CDR3 region: CAWSLGDTQYF. CDR3 nucleotides: TGTGCCTGGAGCTTGGGAGATACGCAGTATTTT.

The chain combines TRBV7-9 with TRBJ1-3, with 9 positions matching TRBD1. The CDR3 spans 15 residues. After removal of 5 bases from V and 4 bases from J, the junction contained 6 bases not matched to a gene. The germline gives CDR1 SEHNR, CDR2 FQNEAQ (reference sequence). The CDR3 region has the DNA TGTGCCAGCAGCCACAGACAGGGGGTCGGAAACACCATATATTTT. Protein product: CASSHRQGVGNTIYF.

J is TRBJ1-3 and V is TRBV5-1; D not certain. The CDR3 covers 16 residues. Germline V lookup: CDR1 SGHRS, CDR2 YFSETQ. V gave up 0 bases and J gave up 0 bases, with 10 bases separating them. The DNA of the CDR3 is TGCGCCAGCAGCTTGGACGACATAACCTCTGGAAACACCATATATTTT. This codes for CASSLDDITSGNTIYF.

The chain joins TRBV5-1 to TRBJ2-3; D possibly corresponds to TRBD1 (5 bases). Trimming removed 2 bases at V and 1 base at J, with 11 bases between. Germline V gene sequence: CDR1 SGHRS, CDR2 YFSETQ. The CDR3 has 15 residues. The CDR3 nucleotides are TGCGCCAGCAGCTTTATCGACAGCCGCACAGATACGCAGTATTTT. Its protein product is CASSFIDSRTDTQYF. The entire variable domain, with the rest obtained from reference TRBV5-1 and TRBJ2-3, is as follows: KAGVTQTPRYLIKTRGQQVTLSCSPISGHRSVSWYQQTPGQGLQFLFEYFSETQRNKGNFPGRFSGRQFSNSRSEMNVSTLELGDSALYLCASSFIDSRTDTQYFGPGTRLTVL.

This clone was counted a few times. The V and J genes are TRBV13 and TRBJ1-5, with D possibly matching TRBD1 (5 bases). V dropped 2 bases and J dropped 5 bases, with 10 bases sitting between them. The length of the CDR3 is 14 residues. The germline V gene has CDR1 PRHDT and CDR2 FYEKMQ (reference sequence). DNA of the CDR3: TGTGCCAGCAGCTTACAGGGAACTGATCAGCCCCAGCATTTT. This codes for CASSLQGTDQPQHF.

The rearrangement uses TRBV19 and TRBJ1-2; 9 positions match TRBD1. The V segment lost 9 bases and the J segment 5 bases; nucleotides outside the gene matches: 13. This CDR3 has 15 residues. Germline CDR1 LNHDA, CDR2 SQIVND (reference sequence). The chain's CDR3 is CASRDREGRGYGYTF. As DNA, the CDR3 is TGTGCCAGCCGGGACAGGGAGGGTAGAGGGTATGGCTACACCTTC.

The CDR3: CASSLVESTDTQYF. In DNA form, the CDR3 reads TGCGCCAGCAGCTTGGTTGAAAGCACAGATACGCAGTATTTT. The genes are TRBV5-1 and TRBJ2-3, with D unclear. V lost 0 bases and J lost 0, with 5 bases in between. Germline assignment: CDR1 SGHRS and CDR2 YFSETQ. The CDR3 covers 14 residues. The full variable domain, in which reference TRBV5-1 and TRBJ2-3 provide the parts outside the CDR3, is KAGVTQTPRYLIKTRGQQVTLSCSPISGHRSVSWYQQTPGQGLQFLFEYFSETQRNKGNFPGRFSGRQFSNSRSEMNVSTLELGDSALYLCASSLVESTDTQYFGPGTRLTVL.

The chain recombines TRBV27 with TRBJ2-2; D ambiguous. CDR1 is MNHEY and CDR2 is SMNVEV in the germline V gene (reference sequence). The V end was cut by 8 bases, the J end by 4 bases, with 8 bases between. The CDR3 is 12 residues long. The CDR3 spells CASQEATGELFF. CDR3 in DNA: TGTGCCAGCCAGGAAGCCACCGGGGAGCTGTTTTTT.

The rearrangement links TRBV15 to TRBJ2-3, with D unresolved. Trimming stripped 4 bases from V and 0 bases from J, with 5 bases between. CDR1 is LNHNV, CDR2 YYDKDF, per germline (reference sequence). The CDR3 has 13 amino acids. The CDR3 loop is CATSIGSTDTQYF. In DNA form, the CDR3 reads TGTGCCACCAGCATAGGTAGCACAGATACGCAGTATTTT. The variable domain in full, with the rest retrieved from reference TRBV15 and TRBJ2-3, is DAMVIQNPRYQVTQFGKPVTLSCSQTLNHNVMYWYQQKSSQAPKLLFHYYDKDFNNEADTPDNFQSRRPNTSFCFLDIRSPGLGDTAMYLCATSIGSTDTQYFGPGTRLTVL.

The chain combines TRBV6-1 with TRBJ2-7, with no clear D. V was trimmed by 6 bases and J by 2 bases, leaving 14 bases between them. The CDR3 spans 14 residues. The V gene's germline CDR1 is MNHNS and CDR2 SASEGT. Here the CDR3 reads CASRGWPVTYEQYF. DNA of the CDR3: TGTGCCAGCAGAGGTTGGCCCGTCACCTACGAGCAGTACTTC.

This chain links TRBV6-5 with TRBJ1-1; D is uncertain. The CDR3 extends over 11 amino acids. Germline CDR1 and CDR2: MNHEY and SVGAGI. V was trimmed by 6 bases and J by 4 bases, leaving 6 bases between them. CDR3 nucleotides: TGTGCCAGCAGGACAAGCACTGAAGCTTTCTTT. It encodes CASRTSTEAFF.

The table lists this clone with a few counts. V gene TRBV7-9 combines with J gene TRBJ2-1; 7 nucleotides match TRBD2. Germline V gene sequence: CDR1 SEHNR, CDR2 FQNEAQ (reference sequence). The CDR3 length is 14 residues. J was trimmed by 4 bases and V by 3 bases; bases with no gene match: 3. CDR3 sequence (DNA): TGTGCCAGCAGCTTCCGGGACTATTACAATGAGCAGTTCTTC. Its protein is CASSFRDYYNEQFF.

CDR3 in DNA: TGTGCCAGCAGTTACCAAGGGCTGGTCACTGAAGCTTTCTTT. Amino acids: CASSYQGLVTEAFF. V and J are TRBV6-5 and TRBJ1-1; D gene ambiguous. The CDR3 is 14 amino acids. Germline CDR1 and CDR2: MNHEY and SVGAGI. V was pared by 2 bases and J by 4 bases, with 11 bases between.

For the CDR3, the DNA is TGCGCCAGCAGCCAAGGAAAGGCTAGCGGGAAGAATGAGCAGTTCTTC. Translating gives CASSQGKASGKNEQFF. The V call is TRBV4-3, the J call TRBJ2-1; 9 nucleotides agree with TRBD2. Germline V gene data show CDR1 as LGHNA and CDR2 as YSLEER. The CDR3 runs to 16 residues. V dropped 1 base and J dropped 7; count of bases not matched to a gene: 8.

This chain links TRBV6-1 with TRBJ2-5; the D gene is possibly TRBD1 (5 bases). Germline V gives CDR1 MNHNS, CDR2 SASEGT. The CDR3 is made up of 15 amino acids. V lost 6 bases and J lost 1, with 15 bases in between. CDR3 DNA: TGTGCCAGCAGGAGACAGACACCGGTCCAAGAGACCCAGTACTTC. It specifies CASRRQTPVQETQYF.

The J gene is TRBJ1-5, the V gene TRBV12-5; D call uncertain. The germline V gene encodes CDR1 LGHNT and CDR2 FRNRAP. This CDR3 comprises 13 residues. Trimming shortened V by 0 bases and J by 7 bases, and 7 bases separated the two germline ends. Written as DNA, the CDR3 is TGTGCTAGTGGTTTGGTCCTTGGGCAGCCCCAGCATTTT. Protein sequence: CASGLVLGQPQHF.

With respect to this clone: The same CDR3 is also encoded by other DNA sequences in this sample. The gene calls are TRBV7-2 and TRBJ2-5; TRBD2 matches 8 bases. The CDR3 spans 15 residues. Unmatched junction bases numbered 5, after V lost 1 base and J lost 4 bases. Germline V gene data show CDR1 as SGHTA and CDR2 as FQGNSA. The CDR3, as DNA: TGTGCCAGCAGCTTAGGGCTAGCGGGCGGAGAGACCCAGTACTTC. Residues: CASSLGLAGGETQYF.

This clone was detected a few times. The rearrangement joins TRBV27 to TRBJ2-2; D not resolved. This CDR3 comprises 12 residues. CDR1 and CDR2 (germline): MNHEY, SMNVEV (reference sequence). Trimming took 2 bases from V and 5 from J, leaving 3 bases between them. CDR3 loop: CASSLGTGELFF. For the CDR3, the DNA is TGTGCCAGCAGTTTAGGAACCGGGGAGCTGTTTTTT.

CDR3 nucleotides: TGTGCCAGCAGCTCCACCCGGGACTTATCCTACAATGAGCAGTTCTTC. Translated, it gives CASSSTRDLSYNEQFF. The chain couples TRBV5-6 to TRBJ2-1; D perhaps matches TRBD2 (6 bases). Trimming took off 3 bases at V and 1 base at J, with 14 bases between the two ends. CDR1 is SGHDT, CDR2 YYEEEE, per germline. The CDR3 contains 16 residues.

The chain employs TRBV1 and TRBJ2-6; no DNA check was done on the table's D call, TRBD2. TRBV1 is termed a pseudogene. The CDR3 has 17 residues. The CDR3 DNA is TGCACCAGCAGCCAGACTAGGGCAGTTAGTGGGGCCAACGTCCTGACTTTC. It translates to CTSSQTRAVSGANVLTF.

To note about this clone: Sequence at one end of the junction differs from germline and may be a read error. This rearrangement joins TRBV19 to TRBJ1-1; D unresolved. Germline lookup yields CDR1 LNHDA and CDR2 SQIVND (reference sequence). The CDR3 has 13 residues. The CDR3 sequence is CASRIGEKTEAFF. The CDR3 nucleotides read TGTGCCAGTAGGATAGGTGAGAAAACTGAAGCTTTCTTT.

The chain links TRBV10-3 to TRBJ2-1; 10 bases fit TRBD2. Losses at the gene ends were 11 bases for V and 5 bases for J; bases not matched to a gene: 6. The CDR3 consists of 13 residues. CDR1 and CDR2 from the germline V gene are ENHRY and SYGVKD. The CDR3 bases are TGTGCCGTCCAGCGGGAGGGGAACAATGAGCAGTTCTTC. This codes for CAVQREGNNEQFF.

The V gene is TRBV7-2, the J gene TRBJ2-7; D gene ambiguous. Germline V gives CDR1 SGHTA, CDR2 FQGNSA. Trimming cost V 4 bases and J 4 bases, with 14 bases left between them. The CDR3 totals 14 residues. This chain's CDR3 is CASSSSNLQYEQYF. CDR3 in DNA: TGTGCCAGCAGCTCCTCGAACCTTCAGTACGAGCAGTACTTC.

The rearrangement uses TRBV7-8 and TRBJ2-3; unclear D gene. Trimming left V 1 base short and J 4 bases short, with 6 bases between. The CDR3 extends over 13 amino acids. CDR1 is SGHVS and CDR2 is FQNEAQ in the germline V gene. For the CDR3, the DNA is TGTGCCAGCAGCTTAGTTTCCCCAGATACGCAGTATTTT. Amino acids: CASSLVSPDTQYF.

The V and J genes are TRBV7-9 and TRBJ2-5, with a tentative D call TRBD2 (5 bases). Trimming shortened V by 3 bases and J by 1 base, and 9 bases separated the two germline ends. Germline lookup yields CDR1 SEHNR and CDR2 FQNEAQ (reference sequence). There are 14 residues in the CDR3. CDR3 coding DNA: TGTGCCAGCAGCTTCTCTAGCCTCCAAGAGACCCAGTACTTC. Amino acid sequence: CASSFSSLQETQYF.